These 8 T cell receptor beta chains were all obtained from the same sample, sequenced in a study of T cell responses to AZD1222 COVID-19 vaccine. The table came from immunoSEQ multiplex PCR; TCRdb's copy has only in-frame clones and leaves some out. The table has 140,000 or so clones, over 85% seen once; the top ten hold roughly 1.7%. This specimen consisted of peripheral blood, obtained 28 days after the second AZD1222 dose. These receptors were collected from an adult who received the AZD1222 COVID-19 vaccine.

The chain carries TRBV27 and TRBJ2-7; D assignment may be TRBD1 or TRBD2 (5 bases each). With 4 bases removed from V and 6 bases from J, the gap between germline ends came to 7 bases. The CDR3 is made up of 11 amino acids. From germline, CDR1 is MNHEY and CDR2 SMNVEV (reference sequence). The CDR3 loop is CASSWGSEQYF. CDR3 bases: TGTGCCAGCAGTTGGGGGTCCGAGCAGTACTTC.

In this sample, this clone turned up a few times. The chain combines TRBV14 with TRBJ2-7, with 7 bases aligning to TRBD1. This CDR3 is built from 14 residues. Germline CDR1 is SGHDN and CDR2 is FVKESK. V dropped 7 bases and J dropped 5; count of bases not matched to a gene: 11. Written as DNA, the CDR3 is TGTGCCAGCAACCACCCCGACAGGGCCCACGAGCAGTACTTC. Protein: CASNHPDRAHEQYF.

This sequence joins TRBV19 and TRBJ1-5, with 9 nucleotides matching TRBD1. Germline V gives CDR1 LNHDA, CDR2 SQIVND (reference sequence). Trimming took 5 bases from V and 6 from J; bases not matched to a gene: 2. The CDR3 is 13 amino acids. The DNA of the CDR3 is TGTGCCAGTAGTGGGACAGGGTTTCAGCCCCAGCATTTT. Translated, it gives CASSGTGFQPQHF.

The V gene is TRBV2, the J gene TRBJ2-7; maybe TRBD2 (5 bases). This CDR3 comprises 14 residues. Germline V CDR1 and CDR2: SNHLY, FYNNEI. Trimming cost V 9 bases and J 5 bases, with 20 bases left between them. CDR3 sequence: CASHGKALLNEQYF. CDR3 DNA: TGTGCCAGTCACGGGAAAGCCCTTCTGAACGAGCAGTACTTC.

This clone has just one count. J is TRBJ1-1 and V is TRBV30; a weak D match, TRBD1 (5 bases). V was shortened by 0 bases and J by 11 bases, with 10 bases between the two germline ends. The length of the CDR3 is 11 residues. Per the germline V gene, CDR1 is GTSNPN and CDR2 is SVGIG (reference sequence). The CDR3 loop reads CAWSVMGLAFF. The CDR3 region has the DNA TGTGCCTGGAGTGTAATGGGGCTGGCTTTCTTT.

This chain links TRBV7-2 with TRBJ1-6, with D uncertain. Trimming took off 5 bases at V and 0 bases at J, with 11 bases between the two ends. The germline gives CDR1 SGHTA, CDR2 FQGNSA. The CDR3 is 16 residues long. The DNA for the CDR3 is TGTGCCAGCAGCCACGGACTGAGCTCCTATAATTCACCCCTCCACTTT. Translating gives CASSHGLSSYNSPLHF.

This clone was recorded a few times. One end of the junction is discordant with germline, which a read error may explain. DNA of the CDR3: TGCAGCGCCTTGGACAGGGGGCGAGGAAGGTCGAACTCTGAAGCTTTCTTT. Protein product: CSALDRGRGRSNSEAFF. J is TRBJ1-1 and V is TRBV29-1; 11 bases are shared with TRBD1. The CDR3 extends over 17 amino acids. The V gene's germline CDR1 is SQVTM and CDR2 ANQGSEA.

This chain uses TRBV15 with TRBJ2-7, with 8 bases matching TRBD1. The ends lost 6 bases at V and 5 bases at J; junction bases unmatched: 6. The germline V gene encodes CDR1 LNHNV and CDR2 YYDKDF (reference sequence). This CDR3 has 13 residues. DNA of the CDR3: TGTGCCACCAGTCTGGACAGGGTCAACGAGCAGTACTTC. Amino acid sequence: CATSLDRVNEQYF.